Presented here are 17 T cell receptor beta chains from one specimen sequenced in a study of beta chain features in type 1 diabetes. As every portion of the isolated RNA was reverse transcribed, the sequencing read expressed TCRB transcripts. The method was immunoSEQ multiplex PCR; TCRdb's version includes in-frame clones alone and lacks a portion of them. The sample has about 30,000 clones, less than 70% seen once; the top ten hold 1.5%. Study-wide results and caveats: Researchers report that Type 1 diabetes patients had moderately but significantly shorter TCRB CDR3s across all four CD4+ subsets.

What these receptors recognize is not known. The sequenced sample was Tregs from blood. The source is a woman aged 18-29 years with type 1 diabetes.

J is TRBJ2-2 and V is TRBV11-3, with 8 bases identical to TRBD1. J lost 6 bases, V lost 4 bases, and 4 bases had no gene match. CDR1 and CDR2 from the germline V gene are SGHNT and YENEEA. The CDR3 runs to 14 residues. CDR3: CASSSGQGAGELFF. DNA of the CDR3: TGTGCCAGCAGCTCAGGACAGGGAGCCGGGGAGCTGTTTTTT.

This sequence joins TRBV28 and TRBJ2-5, with a possible D match to TRBD2 (7 bases). The DNA end lines up better with TRBJ2-7; the J call may be wrong. The germline V gene has CDR1 MDHEN and CDR2 SYDVKM. The CDR3 runs to 15 residues. The CDR3 region is CASNPRGAENYEQYF. The CDR3 bases are TGTGCCAGCAATCCTCGGGGGGCCGAAAATTACGAGCAGTACTTC.

The chain is built from TRBV4-3 and TRBJ2-1; 7 positions agree with TRBD2. V lost 4 bases to trimming and J lost 8 bases; unmatched junction nucleotides: 11. There are 15 residues in the CDR3. CDR1 is LGHNA, CDR2 YSLEER, per germline. The CDR3 coding sequence is TGCGCCAGCAGCCTAGCTAGCGCCCGGGGGGATGAGCAGTTCTTC. Amino acids: CASSLASARGDEQFF.

This rearrangement joins TRBV2 to TRBJ1-1, with D possibly TRBD1 on 6 matching bases. This CDR3 spans 13 amino acids. CDR1 is SNHLY, CDR2 FYNNEI, per germline. Trimming shortened V by 6 bases and J by 1 base, and 9 bases separated the two germline ends. In DNA form, the CDR3 reads TGTGCCAGCAGGGCACAGGGGAACACTGAAGCTTTCTTT. It specifies CASRAQGNTEAFF.

This clone occurred a few times. This rearrangement joins TRBV7-3 to TRBJ1-6; 9 bases fit TRBD1. CDR1 SGHTA and CDR2 FQGTGA come from the germline V gene. The length of the CDR3 is 13 residues. Unmatched junction bases numbered 3, after V lost 5 bases and J lost 10 bases. This CDR3 is CASSRQGGSPLHF. CDR3 bases: TGTGCCAGCAGCAGACAGGGGGGATCACCCCTCCACTTT.

The V gene is TRBV5-1, the J gene TRBJ2-7, with D maybe TRBD2 (10 bases). Germline lookup yields CDR1 SGHRS and CDR2 YFSETQ. The ends were cut back, 5 bases at V and 1 base at J, with 28 bases in the middle. The CDR3 length is 19 residues. The CDR3 loop reads CASRYPGTGMTSGSYEQYV. Written as DNA, the CDR3 is TGCGCCAGCAGGTATCCCGGGACAGGGATGACTAGCGGGTCCTACGAGCAGTACGTC.

The genes are TRBV18 and TRBJ2-3; 10 bases agree with TRBD1. V lost 3 bases, J lost 4 bases, and 13 bases stayed unmatched. The CDR3 length is 18 residues. CDR1 KGHSH and CDR2 LQKENI come from the germline V gene. CDR3 in amino acids: CASSPPGTGDRSADTQYF. The CDR3 DNA is TGTGCCAGCTCACCGCCGGGGACAGGGGACCGTAGCGCAGATACGCAGTATTTT.

The chain uses TRBV18 and TRBJ1-5, with D hard to call. Trimming took off 1 base at V and 1 base at J, with 8 bases between the two ends. The CDR3 covers 15 residues. CDR1 is KGHSH and CDR2 is LQKENI in the germline V gene. Here the CDR3 DNA reads TGTGCCAGCTCACCACAGGGCGGGAGCAATCAGCCCCAGCATTTT. It codes for CASSPQGGSNQPQHF.

In this sample, this clone turned up a few times. This chain joins TRBV7-2 and TRBJ1-1; D is unclear. V dropped 1 base and J dropped 4 bases, with 7 bases sitting between them. CDR3 length: 13 residues. CDR1 is SGHTA, CDR2 FQGNSA, per germline. CDR3 in DNA: TGTGCCAGCAGCTTAGGACACATCACTGAAGCTTTCTTT. Translating it yields CASSLGHITEAFF. Together with reference TRBV7-2 and TRBJ1-1, the CDR3 gives the full variable domain: GAGVSQSPSNKVTEKGKDVELRCDPISGHTALYWYRQSLGQGLEFLIYFQGNSAPDKSGLPSDRFSAERTGGSVSTLTIQRTQQEDSAVYLCASSLGHITEAFFGQGTRLTVV.

This chain connects TRBV28 to TRBJ2-3; 13 bases align to TRBD2. CDR3 length: 16 amino acids. The J segment lost 4 bases and the V segment lost 7 bases, leaving 8 bases of the junction unmatched. CDR1 and CDR2 (germline): MDHEN, SYDVKM. The CDR3 DNA follows: TGTGCCAGCAAACCTGGGGGACTAGCGGGATCAGATACGCAGTATTTT. Its translation: CASKPGGLAGSDTQYF.

This clone has more than one count but fewer than ten. The rearrangement joins TRBV6-9 to TRBJ2-7; possibly TRBD2 for D (6 bases). Trimming took 6 bases from V and 2 from J, leaving 20 bases between them. CDR1 and CDR2 from the germline V gene are MNHGY and SVAAGI. CDR3 size: 16 residues. The CDR3 spells CASSHPCWRETYEQYF. The CDR3 DNA reads as TGTGCCAGCAGCCACCCGTGTTGGAGGGAGACCTACGAGCAGTACTTC.

The chain couples TRBV7-3 to TRBJ2-3, with D maybe TRBD1 (6 bases). V was trimmed by 5 bases and J by 9 bases, leaving 12 bases between them. The CDR3 loop spans 12 amino acids. Germline V gene lookup returns CDR1 SGHTA and CDR2 FQGTGA. The chain's CDR3 is CASSPAQGTQYF. The CDR3 DNA reads TGTGCCAGCAGCCCGGCCCAGGGGACGCAGTATTTT. The entire variable domain, with the rest obtained from reference TRBV7-3 and TRBJ2-3, is as follows: GAGVSQTPSNKVTEKGKYVELRCDPISGHTALYWYRQSLGQGPEFLIYFQGTGAADDSGLPNDRFFAVRPEGSVSTLKIQRTERGDSAVYLCASSPAQGTQYFGPGTRLTVL.

This clone was counted a few times. This chain links TRBV28 with TRBJ1-4; 8 bases align to TRBD1. This CDR3 is built from 14 residues. CDR1 and CDR2 from the germline V gene are MDHEN and SYDVKM. Germline trimming cut 6 bases from V and 7 bases from J; bases unmatched to any gene: 7. The CDR3 reads CASRPQGAGEKLFF. The CDR3 nucleotides read TGTGCCAGCAGACCCCAGGGGGCTGGTGAAAAACTGTTTTTT.

The J gene is TRBJ2-3, the V gene TRBV5-1; no clear D. Looked up from germline, CDR1 is SGHRS and CDR2 is YFSETQ. The CDR3 is 12 residues long. V was clipped by 6 bases and J by 5 bases, with 10 bases between them. This CDR3 reads CASTGLLDTQYF. The DNA of the CDR3 is TGCGCCAGCACAGGTCTCTTAGATACGCAGTATTTT.

This clone was detected only a few times. The chain has TRBV10-3 and TRBJ2-1; 11 bases map to TRBD2. The CDR3 has 13 amino acids. The germline V gene has CDR1 ENHRY and CDR2 SYGVKD. Losses at the gene ends were 10 bases for V and 9 bases for J; bases not matched to a gene: 8. CDR3 DNA sequence: TGTGCCACGGGACTAGCGGCATATGCTGAGCAGTTCTTC. As protein: CATGLAAYAEQFF.

The rearrangement uses TRBV7-8 and TRBJ1-1, with D unclear. The CDR3 is 16 residues long. V lost 5 bases, J lost 0 bases, and 16 bases lay in between. The germline CDR1 and CDR2 sequences are SGHVS and FQNEAQ. In DNA form, the CDR3 reads TGTGCCAGCAGCCGGTCCCTAACCTTGATGAACACTGAAGCTTTCTTT. This gives the protein CASSRSLTLMNTEAFF.

This rearrangement joins TRBV7-2 to TRBJ1-4; 8 nucleotides agree with TRBD1. Germline CDR1 and CDR2: SGHTA and FQGNSA. This CDR3 has 15 residues. V was clipped by 3 bases and J by 7 bases; unmatched bases: 7. Written as DNA, the CDR3 is TGTGCCAGCAGCTTCGGACAGGGCAACGGTGAAAAACTGTTTTTT. Translation: CASSFGQGNGEKLFF.